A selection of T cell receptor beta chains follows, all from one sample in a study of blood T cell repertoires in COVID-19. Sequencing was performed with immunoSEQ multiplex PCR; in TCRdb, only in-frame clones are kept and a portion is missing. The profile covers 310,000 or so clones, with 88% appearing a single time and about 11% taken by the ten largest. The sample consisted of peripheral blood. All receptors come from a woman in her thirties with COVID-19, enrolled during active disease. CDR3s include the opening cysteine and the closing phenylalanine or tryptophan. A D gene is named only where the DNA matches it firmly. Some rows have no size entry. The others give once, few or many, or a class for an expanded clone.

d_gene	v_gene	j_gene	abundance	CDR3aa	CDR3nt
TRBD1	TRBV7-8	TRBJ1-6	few	CASSGTVSPLHF	TGTGCCAGCAGTGGGACAGTTTCACCCCTCCACTTT
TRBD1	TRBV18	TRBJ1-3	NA	CASSTTTGTGNTIYF	TGTGCCAGCTCGACGACGACAGGGACTGGAAACACCATATATTTT
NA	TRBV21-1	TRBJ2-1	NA	CASSCLTSRNEQFF	TGTGCCAGCAGCTGCCTGACTAGCAGAAATGAGCAGTTCTTC
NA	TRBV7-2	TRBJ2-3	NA	CASSSSTGITQYF	TGTGCCAGCAGCTCATCAACAGGGATTACGCAGTATTTT
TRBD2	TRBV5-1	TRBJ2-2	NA	CASSPGLSGYPGELFF	TGCGCCAGCAGCCCGGGACTAAGCGGTTACCCCGGGGAGCTGTTTTTT
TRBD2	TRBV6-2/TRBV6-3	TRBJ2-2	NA	CASSWDYTPNTGELFF	TGTGCCAGCAGTTGGGACTACACTCCGAACACCGGGGAGCTGTTTTTT
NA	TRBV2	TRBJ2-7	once	CASSESGADSYEQYF	TGTGCCAGCAGTGAATCCGGAGCCGACTCCTACGAGCAGTACTTC
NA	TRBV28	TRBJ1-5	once	CASWERGGNNQPQHF	TGTGCCAGCTGGGAGAGGGGAGGTAACAATCAGCCCCAGCATTTT
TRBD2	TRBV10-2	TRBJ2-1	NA	CASSYSGSSNEQFF	TGCGCCAGCAGTTATAGCGGGAGCAGCAATGAGCAGTTCTTC
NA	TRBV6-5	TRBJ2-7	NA	CASSPQAAYEQYF	TGTGCCAGCAGTCCCCAGGCAGCCTACGAGCAGTACTTC
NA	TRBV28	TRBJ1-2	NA	CASSWFRRGGGYTF	TGTGCCAGCAGTTGGTTCAGGAGGGGTGGAGGCTACACCTTC
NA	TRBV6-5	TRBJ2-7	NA	CASSPPTAGEQYF	TGTGCCAGCAGCCCCCCCACTGCGGGAGAGCAGTACTTC
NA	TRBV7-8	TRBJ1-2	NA	CASSLARDFSYYGYTF	TGTGCCAGCAGCTTAGCCAGGGACTTTTCTTACTATGGCTACACCTTC
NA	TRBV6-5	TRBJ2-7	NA	CASRLTVTWYEQYF	TGTGCCAGCAGACTGACAGTTACTTGGTACGAGCAGTACTTC
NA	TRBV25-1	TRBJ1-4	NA	CARTEGGTEKLFF	TGTGCCAGGACGGAAGGGGGTACTGAAAAACTGTTTTTT
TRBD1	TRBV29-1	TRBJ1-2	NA	CSVGDSVYGHTF	TGCAGCGTTGGGGACAGCGTCTATGGCCACACCTTC
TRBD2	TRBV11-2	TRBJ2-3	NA	CASSSVGLAALTDTQYF	TGTGCCAGCAGCTCCGTCGGACTAGCGGCACTCACAGATACGCAGTATTTT
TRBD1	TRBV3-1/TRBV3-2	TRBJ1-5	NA	CASSQGRGQGQPQHF	TGTGCCAGCAGCCAAGGTAGGGGGCAGGGCCAGCCCCAGCATTTT
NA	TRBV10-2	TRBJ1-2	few	CASSEPPTATSFLGYTF	TGCGCCAGCAGTGAGCCCCCGACAGCGACGTCTTTTCTAGGCTACACCTTC
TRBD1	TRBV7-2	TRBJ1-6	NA	CASSLGQGRESPLHF	TGTGCCAGCAGCCTCGGACAGGGGAGAGAATCACCCCTCCACTTT
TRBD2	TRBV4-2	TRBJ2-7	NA	CASSQEISGSLNEQYF	TGTGCCAGCAGCCAAGAGATTAGCGGGAGTCTCAACGAGCAGTACTTC
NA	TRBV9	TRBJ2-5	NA	CALGGRLGETQYF	TGTGCCCTCGGAGGGCGGTTGGGGGAGACCCAGTACTTC
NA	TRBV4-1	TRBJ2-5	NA	CASSQRQTQYF	TGCGCCAGCAGCCAGAGGCAGACCCAGTACTTC
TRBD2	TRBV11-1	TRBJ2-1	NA	CASSHSGRGYNEQFF	TGTGCCAGCAGCCATAGCGGGAGAGGCTACAATGAGCAGTTCTTC
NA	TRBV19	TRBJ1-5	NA	CASSINRVGNQPQHF	TGTGCCAGTAGTATAAACAGGGTAGGGAATCAGCCCCAGCATTTT
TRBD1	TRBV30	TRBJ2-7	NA	CAWDRGRIDEQYF	TGTGCCTGGGACAGGGGGCGCATCGACGAGCAGTACTTC